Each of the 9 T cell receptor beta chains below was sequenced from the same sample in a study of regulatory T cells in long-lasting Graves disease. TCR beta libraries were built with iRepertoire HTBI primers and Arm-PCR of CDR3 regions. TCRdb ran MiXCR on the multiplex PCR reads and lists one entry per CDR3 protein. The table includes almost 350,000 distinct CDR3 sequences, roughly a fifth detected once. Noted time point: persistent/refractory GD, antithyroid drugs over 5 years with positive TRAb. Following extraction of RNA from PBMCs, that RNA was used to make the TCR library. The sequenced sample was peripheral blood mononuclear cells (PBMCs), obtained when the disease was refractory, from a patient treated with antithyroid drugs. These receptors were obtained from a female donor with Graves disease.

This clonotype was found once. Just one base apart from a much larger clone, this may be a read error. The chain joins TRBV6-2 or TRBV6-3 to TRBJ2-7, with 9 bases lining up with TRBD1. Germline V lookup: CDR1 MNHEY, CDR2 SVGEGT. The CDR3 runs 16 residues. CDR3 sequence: CAGSATPGQGRYEQYF. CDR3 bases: TGTGCCGGCAGTGCCACGCCGGGACAGGGCCGCTACGAGCAGTACTTC.

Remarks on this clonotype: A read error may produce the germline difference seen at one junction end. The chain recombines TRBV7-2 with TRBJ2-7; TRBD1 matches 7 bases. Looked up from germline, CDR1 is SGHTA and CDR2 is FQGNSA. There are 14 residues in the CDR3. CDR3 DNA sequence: TGTGCCAGCAGCTTAAGGGACAGAACCTACGAGCAGTGCTTC. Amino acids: CASSLRDRTYEQCF.

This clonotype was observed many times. The CDR3 sequence is CAISEGTGLGEKLFF. The CDR3 coding sequence is TGTGCCATCAGTGAAGGGACAGGTTTGGGAGAAAAACTGTTTTTT. This chain uses TRBV10-3 with TRBJ1-4, with TRBD1 identical over 8 bases. The length of the CDR3 is 15 residues. Germline V gene sequence: CDR1 ENHRY, CDR2 SYGVKD. Losses at the gene ends were 3 bases for V and 8 bases for J; bases not matched to a gene: 8.

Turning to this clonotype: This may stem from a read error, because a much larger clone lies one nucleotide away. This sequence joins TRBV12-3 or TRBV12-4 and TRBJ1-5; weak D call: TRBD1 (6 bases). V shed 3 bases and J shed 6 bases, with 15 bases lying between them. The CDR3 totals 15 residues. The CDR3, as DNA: TGTGCCAGCAGTTTCTGGGGGGCTGGCAGTCAGCCCCAGCATTTT. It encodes CASSFWGAGSQPQHF.

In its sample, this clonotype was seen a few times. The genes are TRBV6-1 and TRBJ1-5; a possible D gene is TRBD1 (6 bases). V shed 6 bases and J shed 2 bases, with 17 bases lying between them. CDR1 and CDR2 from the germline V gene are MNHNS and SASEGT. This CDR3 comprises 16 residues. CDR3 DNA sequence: TGTGCCAGCAGCCGCCCGAACAGGGACGGCAATCAGCCCCAGCATTTT. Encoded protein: CASSRPNRDGNQPQHF.

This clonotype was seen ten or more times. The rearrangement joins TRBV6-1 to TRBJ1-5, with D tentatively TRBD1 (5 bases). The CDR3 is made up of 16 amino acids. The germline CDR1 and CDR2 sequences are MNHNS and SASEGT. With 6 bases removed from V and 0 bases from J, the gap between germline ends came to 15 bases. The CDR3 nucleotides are TGTGCCAGCAGGTGGAGGGGCCAGTTTAGCAATCAGCCCCAGCATTTT. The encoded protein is CASRWRGQFSNQPQHF.

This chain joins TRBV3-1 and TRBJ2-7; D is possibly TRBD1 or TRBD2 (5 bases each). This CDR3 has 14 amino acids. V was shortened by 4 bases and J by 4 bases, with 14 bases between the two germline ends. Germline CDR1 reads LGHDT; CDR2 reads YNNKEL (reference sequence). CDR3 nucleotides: TGTGCCAGCAGCCGCTCCCCTGGGGGTTACGAGCAGTACTTC. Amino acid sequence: CASSRSPGGYEQYF.

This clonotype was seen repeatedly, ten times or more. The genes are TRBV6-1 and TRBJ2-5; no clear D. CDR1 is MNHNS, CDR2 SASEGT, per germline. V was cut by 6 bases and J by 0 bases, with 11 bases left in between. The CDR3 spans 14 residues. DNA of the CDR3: TGTGCCAGCAGCTCCGGACGGAACCAAGAGACCCAGTACTTC. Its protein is CASSSGRNQETQYF.

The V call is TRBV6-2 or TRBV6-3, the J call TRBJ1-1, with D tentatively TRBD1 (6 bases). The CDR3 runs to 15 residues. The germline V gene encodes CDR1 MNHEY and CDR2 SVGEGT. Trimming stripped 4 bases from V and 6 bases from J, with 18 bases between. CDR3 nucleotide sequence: TGTGCCAGCAGTTTACAGGGATTAGGGACCGCTGAAGCTTTCTTT. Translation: CASSLQGLGTAEAFF.